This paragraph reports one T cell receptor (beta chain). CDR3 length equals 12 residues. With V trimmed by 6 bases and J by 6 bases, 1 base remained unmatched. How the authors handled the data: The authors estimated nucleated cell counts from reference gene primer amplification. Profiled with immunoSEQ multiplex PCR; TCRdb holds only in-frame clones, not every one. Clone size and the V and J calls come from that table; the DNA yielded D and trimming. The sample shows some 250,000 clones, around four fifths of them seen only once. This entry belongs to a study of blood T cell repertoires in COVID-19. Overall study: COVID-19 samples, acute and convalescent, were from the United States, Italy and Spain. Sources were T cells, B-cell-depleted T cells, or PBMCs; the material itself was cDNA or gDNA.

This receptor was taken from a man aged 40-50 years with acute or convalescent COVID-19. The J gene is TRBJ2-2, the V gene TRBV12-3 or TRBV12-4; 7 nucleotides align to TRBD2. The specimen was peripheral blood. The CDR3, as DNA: TGTGCCAGCAGCCGGGGGGCCGGGGAGCTGTTTTTT. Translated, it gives CASSRGAGELFF.